This entry lists 30 T cell receptor beta chains sequenced from one sample in a study of blood T cells in healthy people across ages. A J-beta primer mix and a sample-barcoded 5' primer were used in a second PCR of roughly 6 to 12 cycles. TCRdb called the 5' RACE reads again in MiXCR, with one record for every CDR3 protein. The table shows about 1 million distinct CDR3 sequences, with around 45% occurring only once. The specimen was blood. The source is a woman between 55 and 75 years old in good health.

The V and J genes are TRBV14 and TRBJ2-5, with 12 bases that match TRBD2. CDR1 is SGHDN, CDR2 FVKESK, per germline. Trimming took 6 bases from V and 4 from J; bases not matched to a gene: 6. This CDR3 contains 15 residues. The CDR3 here is CASSGLAGISETQYF. The CDR3 DNA reads as TGTGCCAGCAGTGGACTAGCGGGAATCTCAGAGACCCAGTACTTC.

Comment on this clonotype: An end of the junction does not agree with germline; a read error may underlie this. The chain couples TRBV20-1 to TRBJ2-1; 9 bases line up with TRBD2. CDR3 size: 14 residues. Germline V gives CDR1 DFQATT, CDR2 SNEGSKA (reference sequence). DNA of the CDR3: TGCAGTGCCCCCCTCCAGCGGGAGGACAATGGGCAGTTCTTC. Amino acids: CSAPLQREDNGQFF.

This clonotype came up a few times. The gene calls are TRBV7-8 and TRBJ2-7; D not resolved. Germline V gives CDR1 SGHVS, CDR2 FQNEAQ. V dropped 0 bases and J dropped 6 bases, with 6 bases sitting between them. The CDR3 spans 12 residues. CDR3 amino acids: CASSLASAEQYF. The CDR3 bases are TGTGCCAGCAGCTTAGCGTCAGCCGAGCAGTACTTC.

This clonotype was counted at least ten times. The CDR3 DNA reads as TGCAGTGCTACCTCCGGGACAGGGGACACTGAAGCTTTCTTT. It encodes CSATSGTGDTEAFF. J is TRBJ1-1 and V is TRBV20-1; 10 bases line up with TRBD1. The CDR3 covers 14 residues. Trimming at V came to 4 bases and at J to 3 bases, leaving 5 bases not matched to a gene. Germline V gives CDR1 DFQATT, CDR2 SNEGSKA (reference sequence).

This clonotype was detected ten times or more. The V and J genes are TRBV7-8 and TRBJ2-6; 12 nucleotides agree with TRBD2. V gave up 3 bases and J gave up 0 bases; unmatched junction bases: 6. Germline V gene data show CDR1 as SGHVS and CDR2 as FQNEAQ. The CDR3 consists of 19 residues. Written as DNA, the CDR3 is TGTGCCAGCAGCTTGCGGACTAGCGGGACTGTCTCTGGGGCCAACGTCCTGACTTTC. Translated, it gives CASSLRTSGTVSGANVLTF.

V usage is TRBV7-9 and J usage is TRBJ1-2, with a weak D call TRBD1 (6 bases). The V end was cut by 1 base, the J end by 3 bases, with 12 bases between. The CDR3 totals 15 residues. From germline, CDR1 is SEHNR and CDR2 FQNEAQ (reference sequence). The CDR3 coding sequence is TGTGCCAGCAGCTTAGACGGGGGCAGGGACTATGGCTACACCTTC. Its protein product is CASSLDGGRDYGYTF.

This clonotype was seen many times. The rearrangement links TRBV28 to TRBJ2-5; no clear D. The CDR3 totals 11 residues. V lost 1 base and J lost 11, with 8 bases in between. Germline CDR1 reads MDHEN; CDR2 reads SYDVKM. The CDR3 DNA follows: TGTGCCAGCAGTTTATCCCATGAGCAGTACTTC. Amino acid sequence: CASSLSHEQYF.

The sample holds a few counts of this clonotype. The chain carries TRBV6-2 or TRBV6-3 and TRBJ2-1; TRBD2 aligns across 9 bases. V was clipped by 3 bases and J by 5 bases; unmatched bases: 14. The CDR3 is 18 residues long. The V gene's germline CDR1 is MNHEY and CDR2 SVGEGT. The CDR3 DNA reads TGTGCCAGCAGTTATGTTTTGGCGGGAGGGAGGGTGCACAATGAGCAGTTCTTC. It is translated as CASSYVLAGGRVHNEQFF.

This clonotype has only a few counts. The chain is built from TRBV7-2 and TRBJ2-3; either TRBD1 or TRBD2 may supply D (6 bases each). The V gene lost 0 bases and the J gene lost 1 base, with 14 bases spanning the gap. Germline V CDR1 and CDR2: SGHTA, FQGNSA. The CDR3 totals 17 residues. CDR3 sequence (DNA): TGTGCCAGCAGCTTAGCGGGGGCTGGCGGGGGCACAGATACGCAGTATTTT. Amino acids: CASSLAGAGGGTDTQYF.

The J gene is TRBJ2-1, the V gene TRBV30; TRBD2 is a possible D gene (6 bases). CDR3 size: 13 residues. The V end was cut by 5 bases, the J end by 7 bases, with 15 bases between. Germline loops: CDR1 GTSNPN, CDR2 SVGIG (reference sequence). CDR3 protein: CAWEGVGGNEQFF. The DNA of the CDR3 is TGTGCCTGGGAAGGGGTCGGGGGAAATGAGCAGTTCTTC.

The V call is TRBV28, the J call TRBJ2-4; D possibly corresponds to TRBD2 (5 bases). The DNA end favors TRBJ2-5, so the J call may be wrong. Germline loops: CDR1 MDHEN, CDR2 SYDVKM. CDR3 length: 15 amino acids. CDR3 DNA: TGTGCCAGCAGTCCCCTGGGTGGGGAGTGGGAGACCCAGTACTTC. Amino acids: CASSPLGGEWETQYF.

The chain joins TRBV14 to TRBJ2-5; maybe TRBD2 (6 bases). V lost 2 bases and J lost 7, with 14 bases in between. Germline CDR1 reads SGHDN; CDR2 reads FVKESK. The CDR3 sequence is 14 residues long. This CDR3 reads CASSQFTSSGTQYF. The CDR3, as DNA: TGTGCCAGCAGCCAATTCACTAGCTCGGGGACCCAGTACTTC.

This clonotype was seen more than once but under ten times. This chain connects TRBV3-1 to TRBJ2-5; 7 nucleotides agree with TRBD2. CDR3 length equals 17 residues. The trim removed 1 base at V and 5 bases at J, leaving 13 bases unmatched. The germline gives CDR1 LGHDT, CDR2 YNNKEL (reference sequence). The CDR3 nucleotides read TGTGCCAGCAGCCAAGTCCCCGGAGGGAGGGTGTTGGAGACCCAGTACTTC. It is translated as CASSQVPGGRVLETQYF.

This clonotype was detected a few times. The CDR3 region is CASTLGQSYGYTF. Here the CDR3 DNA reads TGTGCCAGCACTTTAGGACAGTCCTATGGCTACACCTTC. This rearrangement joins TRBV2 to TRBJ1-2; tentatively, D is TRBD1 (6 bases). The germline V gene encodes CDR1 SNHLY and CDR2 FYNNEI. Trimming took off 7 bases at V and 4 bases at J, with 13 bases between the two ends. The CDR3 is 13 amino acids.

The chain joins TRBV12-3 or TRBV12-4 to TRBJ2-5; 8 bases match TRBD1. V lost 5 bases and J lost 4; bases outside the gene matches: 6. CDR3 length equals 14 residues. The chain's CDR3 is CASSPRTGPETQYF. The CDR3 nucleotides read TGTGCCAGCAGTCCCCGGACAGGGCCAGAGACCCAGTACTTC.

In this sample, this clonotype turned up a few times. The chain uses TRBV9 and TRBJ2-1; 10 positions agree with TRBD2. J lost 0 bases, V lost 2 bases, and 5 bases had no gene match. The CDR3 has 17 amino acids. Germline loops: CDR1 SGDLS, CDR2 YYNGEE. CDR3 amino acids: CASSVEAGGSSYNEQFF. CDR3 sequence (DNA): TGTGCCAGCAGCGTTGAAGCGGGAGGGAGCTCCTACAATGAGCAGTTCTTC.

The rearrangement uses TRBV28 and TRBJ2-1; D is perhaps TRBD1 (6 bases). V gave up 9 bases and J gave up 10 bases, with 19 bases separating them. Germline V CDR1 and CDR2: MDHEN, SYDVKM. The CDR3 totals 13 residues. The CDR3 bases are TGTGCCAGTAATACAGGGAACCCGAGAGAGCAGTTCTTC. Translating gives CASNTGNPREQFF.

This clonotype was seen ten or more times. The chain employs TRBV9 and TRBJ2-5, with D perhaps assigned TRBD1 or TRBD2 (5 bases each). The V gene's germline CDR1 is SGDLS and CDR2 YYNGEE. V lost 4 bases and J 5 bases, leaving 21 bases between the germline ends. The CDR3 totals 16 residues. The CDR3 sequence is CASSLETRSWGETQYF. CDR3 DNA sequence: TGTGCCAGCAGCCTCGAAACTCGAAGCTGGGGGGAGACCCAGTACTTC. The full variable domain, completed using reference TRBV9 and TRBJ2-5, is DSGVTQTPKHLITATGQRVTLRCSPRSGDLSVYWYQQSLDQGLQFLIQYYNGEERAKGNILERFSAQQFPDLHSELNLSSLELGDSALYFCASSLETRSWGETQYFGPGTRLLVL.

This chain uses TRBV27 with TRBJ2-1, with a weak D call TRBD1 (6 bases). The V gene lost 0 bases and the J gene lost 8 bases, with 20 bases spanning the gap. Germline-derived CDR1 and CDR2 are MNHEY and SMNVEV (reference sequence). This CDR3 spans 17 amino acids. The CDR3 reads CASSLSRGSPGLDEQFF. The CDR3, as DNA: TGTGCCAGCAGTTTATCCAGGGGATCGCCGGGTCTCGATGAGCAGTTCTTC.

This clonotype came up a few times. The gene calls are TRBV12-3 or TRBV12-4 and TRBJ1-1; 8 positions agree with TRBD1. CDR3 length: 17 amino acids. V was clipped by 5 bases and J by 3 bases; unmatched bases: 14. CDR3: CASSPRQGWFTDTEAFF. In nucleotides, the CDR3 is TGTGCCAGCAGTCCCAGACAGGGGTGGTTCACGGACACTGAAGCTTTCTTT.

Turning to this clonotype: Germline and junction disagree at one end, which may indicate a read error. The V and J genes are TRBV20-1 and TRBJ1-2; 8 bases line up with TRBD1. The CDR3 runs to 14 residues. Germline-derived CDR1 and CDR2 are DFQATT and SNEGSKA (reference sequence). CDR3 sequence reads: CSTRQGAGGYGYTF. CDR3 in DNA: TGCAGTACTAGGCAGGGGGCAGGGGGCTATGGCTACACCTTC.

The chain uses TRBV20-1 and TRBJ2-7; 8 bases fit TRBD2. V was clipped by 3 bases and J by 0 bases; unmatched bases: 7. This CDR3 is 15 amino acids long. Germline loops: CDR1 DFQATT, CDR2 SNEGSKA (reference sequence). The CDR3 region has the DNA TGCAGTGCTAGGGTCCTAGCGGGCTTCTCCTACGAGCAGTACTTC. Translated, it gives CSARVLAGFSYEQYF.

In this sample, this clonotype turned up once. This sequence joins TRBV10-3 and TRBJ1-5; D unresolved. This CDR3 is built from 15 residues. Germline-derived CDR1 and CDR2 are ENHRY and SYGVKD. V lost 2 bases and J lost 1, with 9 bases in between. DNA of the CDR3: TGTGCCATCAGTGAGGGAGGACTGAGCAATCAGCCCCAGCATTTT. Translated: CAISEGGLSNQPQHF.

This clonotype showed up just a few times. The chain carries TRBV4-1 and TRBJ2-7; D is perhaps TRBD1 (5 bases). The ends were cut back, 0 bases at V and 6 bases at J, with 18 bases in the middle. This CDR3 contains 16 residues. From germline, CDR1 is MGHRA and CDR2 YSYEKL. Here the CDR3 DNA reads TGCGCCAGCAGCCAAGATCATCCAGGAAGGGGCTCCGAGCAGTACTTC. The encoded protein is CASSQDHPGRGSEQYF.

This chain joins TRBV2 and TRBJ1-5, with a tentative D call TRBD1 (6 bases). Trimming cost V 3 bases and J 5 bases, with 11 bases left between them. Germline V CDR1 and CDR2: SNHLY, FYNNEI. This CDR3 is built from 14 residues. CDR3 in DNA: TGTGCCAGCAGTGATGGTCAGGGGTATCAGCCCCAGCATTTT. Amino acids: CASSDGQGYQPQHF.

In this sample, this clonotype turned up a few times. The chain links TRBV28 to TRBJ2-2; D unresolved. Trimming shortened V by 3 bases and J by 6 bases, and 5 bases separated the two germline ends. CDR1 is MDHEN and CDR2 is SYDVKM in the germline V gene. The CDR3 length is 12 residues. The DNA for the CDR3 is TGTGCCAGCAGTTTCGTGCCCGGGGAGCTGTTTTTT. It yields the protein CASSFVPGELFF. The whole variable domain, remainder taken from reference TRBV28 and TRBJ2-2, is DVKVTQSSRYLVKRTGEKVFLECVQDMDHENMFWYRQDPGLGLRLIYFSYDVKMKEKGDIPEGYSVSREKKERFSLILESASTNQTSMYLCASSFVPGELFFGEGSRLTVL.

Turning to this clonotype: The junction and the germline gene differ at one end; a read error may be behind it. The chain uses TRBV15 and TRBJ2-5, with TRBD2 matching over 7 bases. Germline V lookup: CDR1 LNHNV, CDR2 YYDKDF (reference sequence). CDR3 size: 15 residues. CDR3 amino acids: CATSGERTSQETQYF. The CDR3 DNA reads TGTGCCACCAGCGGAGAAAGGACTAGTCAAGAGACCCAGTACTTC.

The chain recombines TRBV12-3 or TRBV12-4 with TRBJ2-7; D unresolved. This CDR3 contains 11 residues. Between the trimmed V and J ends, which lost 5 bases and 5 bases, there was a span of 7 bases. The CDR3: CASSTLHEQYF. For the CDR3, the DNA is TGTGCCAGCAGTACACTCCACGAGCAGTACTTC.

V is TRBV6-2 or TRBV6-3 and J is TRBJ2-4, with TRBD2 matching over 11 bases. J lost 8 bases, V lost 8 bases, and 11 bases had no gene match. CDR1 is MNHEY, CDR2 SVGEGT, per germline. The CDR3 loop spans 15 amino acids. In DNA, the CDR3 is TGTGCCAGCGCCAGTCTAGCGGGAGGTAGGGACATTCAGTACTTC. It codes for CASASLAGGRDIQYF.

This clonotype turned up a few times. The V and J genes are TRBV6-1 and TRBJ2-4; possible D gene TRBD1, 6 bases. Trimming removed 2 bases at V and 2 bases at J, with 10 bases between. Looked up from germline, CDR1 is MNHNS and CDR2 is SASEGT. The length of the CDR3 is 15 residues. In nucleotides, the CDR3 is TGTGCCAGCAGTGAATTTTGGGGGCCCAAAAACATTCAGTACTTC. It is translated as CASSEFWGPKNIQYF.